This T cell receptor (beta chain) is drawn from a study of shared clonotypes between healthy human individuals. Terminally differentiated effector memory CD45RA+ cells were excluded by CCR7 positive selection of CD45RO-negative cells. V was shortened by 4 bases and J by 3 bases, with 16 bases between the two germline ends. CDR1 SGHNT and CDR2 YYREEE come from the germline V gene (reference sequence). The CDR3 has 16 amino acids. How the authors handled the data: ImmunoSEQ supplied junction-only sequences lacking quality scores, so filtering was different. Data came from immunoSEQ multiplex PCR; TCRdb stores just in-frame clones and leaves some out. V and J calls plus clone size are reproduced from that table; the DNA served to infer D and trimming. The table records 630,000 or so clones, roughly 98% of them present only once.

Sequenced sample: naive CD8+ T cells sorted from blood. This sequence originates from a man aged 25 to 40 in good health. The V gene is TRBV5-4, the J gene TRBJ2-2; D may correspond to TRBD1 or TRBD2 (5 bases each). The CDR3: CASSAPGRKDTGELFF. Here the CDR3 DNA reads TGTGCCAGCAGCGCCCCGGGACGCAAAGACACCGGGGAGCTGTTTTTT.